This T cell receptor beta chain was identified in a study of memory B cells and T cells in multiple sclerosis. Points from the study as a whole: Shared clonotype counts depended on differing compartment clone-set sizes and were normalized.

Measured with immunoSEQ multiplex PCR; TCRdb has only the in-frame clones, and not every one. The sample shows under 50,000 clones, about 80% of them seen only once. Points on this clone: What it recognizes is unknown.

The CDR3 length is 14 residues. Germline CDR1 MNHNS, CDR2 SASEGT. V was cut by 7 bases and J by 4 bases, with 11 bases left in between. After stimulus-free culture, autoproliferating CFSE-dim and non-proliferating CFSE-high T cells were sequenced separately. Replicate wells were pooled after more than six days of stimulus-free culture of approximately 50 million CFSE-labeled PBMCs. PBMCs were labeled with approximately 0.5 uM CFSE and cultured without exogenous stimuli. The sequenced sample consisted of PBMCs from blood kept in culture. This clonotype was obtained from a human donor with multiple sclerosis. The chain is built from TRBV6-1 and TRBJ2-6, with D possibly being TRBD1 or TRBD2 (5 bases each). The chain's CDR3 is CASIRGYGANVLTF. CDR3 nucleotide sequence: TGTGCCAGCATTCGGGGCTACGGGGCCAACGTCCTGACTTTC.